What follows are 2 T cell receptor beta chains derived from one specimen sequenced in a study of blood T cell repertoires in COVID-19. Sequencing was performed with immunoSEQ multiplex PCR; in TCRdb, only in-frame clones are kept and a portion is missing. The sample contains under 150,000 clones, around 89% of which appear only once. Material for sequencing was peripheral blood. Receptors originate from a human donor in a cohort sampled during active COVID-19.

In DNA, the CDR3 is TGTGCCAGCAGCGCCGGACAGGGGAAAACTGAAGCTTTCTTT. Its protein is CASSAGQGKTEAFF. The J gene is TRBJ1-1, the V gene TRBV9, with 9 bases fitting TRBD1. The CDR3 totals 14 residues. The germline V gene encodes CDR1 SGDLS and CDR2 YYNGEE. The V segment lost 3 bases and the J segment 5 bases; nucleotides outside the gene matches: 5.

This chain links TRBV5-1 with TRBJ1-3, with D possibly being TRBD1 (6 bases). CDR3 size: 15 residues. CDR1 and CDR2 from the germline V gene are SGHRS and YFSETQ. Trimming shortened V by 0 bases and J by 1 base, and 8 bases separated the two germline ends. The CDR3 reads CASSLDTGSGNTIYF. The DNA of the CDR3 is TGCGCCAGCAGCTTGGACACAGGGTCTGGAAACACCATATATTTT.